In this sample, the clone carrying this TCR beta chain turned up a few times. The target antigen is unknown. Trimming removed 2 bases from V and 8 bases from J, with 9 bases in between. There are 13 residues in the CDR3. CDR1 and CDR2 (germline): SGHTA, FQGTGA. This specimen belongs to a study of OX40 agonist ivuxolimab in advanced cancers. Study-wide background: The patients received agonistic anti-OX40 (CD134) antibody ivuxolimab. Prior anti-PD-1, anti-PD-L1 or anti-CTLA-4 therapy did not bar entry, and roughly 40% had some. The study, taken as a whole, reports: Both CD4+ and CD8+ T cell populations in blood had undergone clonal expansion by week 6 at 0.1 to 3.0 mg/kg. Relative to CD4+ cells, CD8+ T cells on average had more expanded clones.

TCRdb's table, derived via immunoSEQ multiplex PCR, lists solely in-frame clones and lacks some. The sample holds tens of thousands of clones; around four fifths are singletons and the top ten take more than 1.5%. Sequenced here: CD4+ or CD8+ T cells sorted from blood, sampled in a trial of the OX40 agonist ivuxolimab. V gene TRBV7-3 combines with J gene TRBJ2-2; no reliable D call. The clonotype was recovered from an adult with an advanced solid tumor such as melanoma, head and neck, liver or kidney cancer. CDR3 nucleotides: TGTGCCAGCAGCTTAGGTAGAGCTGGGGAGCTGTTTTTT. Residues: CASSLGRAGELFF. Using reference TRBV7-3 and TRBJ2-2 for the parts outside the CDR3, the full variable domain is GAGVSQTPSNKVTEKGKYVELRCDPISGHTALYWYRQSLGQGPEFLIYFQGTGAADDSGLPNDRFFAVRPEGSVSTLKIQRTERGDSAVYLCASSLGRAGELFFGEGSRLTVL.